This T cell receptor (beta chain) originates from a study of blood T cell repertoires in COVID-19 (dated by TCRdb to the early 2020s). For context, the study as a whole: Samples covering the acute and convalescent phases of COVID-19 were provided by collaborators in the United States, Italy and Spain. The prospective study material was composed of cDNA or gDNA derived from T cells, B-cell-depleted T cells, or PBMCs. A freely available public database, intended as a resource for researchers studying the immune response to SARS-CoV-2, is where the repertoires were released. Where available, HLA class I and class II types were taken from metadata supplied by the sample provider and were not determined by assay-based typing. The samples were drawn from the first 160 participants of the ongoing ImmuneRACE study and from some 1,300 subjects provided by 6 global collaborators. Nearly every sample came with metadata listing a de-identified subject ID, COVID-19 status, age in years and sex. The dataset comprised deeply sampled blood TCRbeta repertoires from subjects exposed to, actively infected with, or recovered from COVID-19. The paper as a whole reports these results and caveats: The quantity of clinical and demographic metadata differed by source and by participant and was supplied without curation.

About this clone itself: Its target antigen remains unknown. Per-base quality was not reported, and no clone a single base away is much larger than it.

In the prospective study, participants were about 18 to 95 years old, resided in 20 to 30 geographic areas of the United States, and were enrolled through a virtual design. Cohort assignment in the prospective study relied on participant-reported clinical history from a screening survey and a study questionnaire. Mobile phlebotomists in the prospective study collected whole blood, serum and a nasopharyngeal or oropharyngeal swab from every participant. Participants in the prospective study had the option to provide additional blood draws and questionnaires over a 2-month period. Before DNA extraction, blood samples from the prospective study were shipped at room temperature or frozen. TCRbeta CDR3 regions were amplified from genomic DNA using the immunoSEQ Assay, a bias-controlled multiplex PCR. Per the authors' processing: The number of nucleated cells in each sample was estimated by amplification of reference gene primers within the assay. To quantify the absolute abundance of each unique TCRbeta CDR3 rearrangement, sequence reads were collapsed and filtered. For each sample, productive Simpson clonality was calculated by taking the square root of Simpson's diversity index across productive rearrangements. Entries here come from immuneACCESS through TCRdb and include only in-frame sequences with V and J called. Some clones fail to appear in such tables; in the studies checked, an unresolved V gene covers under half of the shortfall, and the cause of the remainder is unknown. V, J and clone size were drawn from that table, and D and trimming were deduced from the DNA. Counted in this sample were about 240,000 clones; 87% of them appeared once. 2.6% of the sample is in the top ten clones.

Sequenced: PBMCs or T cells enriched from blood (not recorded which). The TCR was taken from a woman in her twenties or thirties with acute COVID-19.

CDR3 reads: CASSPPRGEETQYF. In nucleotide form, the sequence is TGTGCCAGCAGCCCCCCCAGGGGTGAAGAGACCCAGTACTTC. The chain couples TRBV3-1 (or the pseudogene TRBV3-2) to TRBJ2-5; the D gene is perhaps TRBD1, on 6 matching bases. Relative to germline, V is 4 bases shorter and J is 3 bases shorter, with 12 bases between their ends. Via the germline V gene (reference sequence), CDR1 is LGHDT and CDR2 YNNKEL. The CDR3 measures 14 amino acids from cysteine to phenylalanine. Only the CDR3 region is kept as DNA, spanning 42 bases read in frame from base 1.